This TCR beta chain was observed in a study of blood T cell repertoires in COVID-19. For the study at large: The United States, Italy and Spain supplied acute and convalescent COVID-19 samples.

This CDR3 has 16 amino acids. Germline assignment: CDR1 KGHSH and CDR2 LQKENI. Trimming stripped 3 bases from V and 2 bases from J, with 16 bases between. TCRdb's table, derived via immunoSEQ multiplex PCR, lists solely in-frame clones and lacks some. The table lists under 300,000 clones, around 90% of them singletons, with around 2.3% in the top ten. V and J are TRBV18 and TRBJ1-1; D not resolved. Sequencing used peripheral blood. The receptor's source is a woman aged 55-70 years with COVID-19, enrolled during active disease. The CDR3, as DNA: TGTGCCAGCTCACCCCGGGATAGGGCTTTAAACACTGAAGCTTTCTTT. Its translation: CASSPRDRALNTEAFF.